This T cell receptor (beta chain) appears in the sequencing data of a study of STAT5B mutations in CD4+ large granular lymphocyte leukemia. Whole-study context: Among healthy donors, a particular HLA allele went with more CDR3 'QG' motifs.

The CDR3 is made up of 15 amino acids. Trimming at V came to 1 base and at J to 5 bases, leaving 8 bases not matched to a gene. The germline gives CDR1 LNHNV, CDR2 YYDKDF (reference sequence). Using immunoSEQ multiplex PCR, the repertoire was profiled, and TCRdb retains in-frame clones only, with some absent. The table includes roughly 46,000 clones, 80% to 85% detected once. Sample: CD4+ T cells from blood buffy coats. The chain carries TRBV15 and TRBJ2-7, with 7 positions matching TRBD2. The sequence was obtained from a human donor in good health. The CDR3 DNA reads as TGTGCCACCAGCAGAGGACTAGCAGGTCCTCACGAGCAGTACTTC. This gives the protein CATSRGLAGPHEQYF.